Listed here are 19 T cell receptor beta chains from one sample, sequenced in a study of response to subunit inactivated influenza vaccine listed by TCRdb under 2018. The protocol used for the library was RT-PCR. TCRdb shows the sequencer as Illumina HiSeq 2500. TCRdb applied fastp at Q25 and MiXCR to the public reads, then kept only in-frame beta chains. Rows matching on CDR3 protein sequence are summarized as one entry with the most common DNA and genes. The sample records approximately 520,000 distinct CDR3 sequences, roughly 27% of which are singletons. The ten top clones hold around 2% of the sample. The sequenced sample was CD4+ T cells sorted from PBMCs, obtained 4 to 6 days after vaccination. Receptors originate from a man aged 45-65 years who received an inactivated influenza vaccine. Donor details come from another sample of the same person, matched by shared clones.

The V and J genes are TRBV6-1 and TRBJ1-5; no definite D call. The V gene lost 2 bases and the J gene lost 6 bases, with 8 bases spanning the gap. The V gene's germline CDR1 is MNHNS and CDR2 SASEGT. CDR3 length equals 13 residues. CDR3 residues: CASSELRGQPQHF. The CDR3 coding sequence is TGTGCCAGCAGTGAATTGCGGGGTCAGCCCCAGCATTTT.

The chain employs TRBV4-3 and TRBJ2-1; D not resolved. The length of the CDR3 is 16 residues. The ends were cut back, 0 bases at V and 2 bases at J, with 11 bases in the middle. Germline assignment: CDR1 LGHNA and CDR2 YSLEER. As DNA, the CDR3 is TGCGCCAGCAGCCAAGATTTGACCCGTCCCTACAATGAGCAGTTCTTC. Translating gives CASSQDLTRPYNEQFF.

The CDR3 reads CAISGQGVADTQYF. In nucleotides, the CDR3 is TGTGCCATCAGTGGACAGGGGGTCGCGGATACGCAGTATTTT. The chain combines TRBV10-3 with TRBJ2-3, with TRBD1 matching 9 bases. Trimming removed 4 bases from V and 6 bases from J; junction bases left unmatched: 5. Germline V gives CDR1 ENHRY, CDR2 SYGVKD. The CDR3 contains 14 residues.

This clonotype was counted between two and nine times. This chain uses TRBV7-2 with TRBJ2-1, with 7 bases fitting TRBD1. V dropped 3 bases and J dropped 4; count of bases not matched to a gene: 9. The germline CDR1 and CDR2 sequences are SGHTA and FQGNSA. The CDR3 is 16 amino acids. The CDR3 here is CASSLTTGYQYNEQFF. DNA for the CDR3: TGTGCCAGCAGCTTGACGACAGGGTATCAATACAATGAGCAGTTCTTC.

Regarding this clonotype: A much larger clone is a single base away; this may be a read error. The rearrangement uses TRBV20-1 and TRBJ2-1; D is uncertain. CDR3 length equals 15 residues. Germline-derived CDR1 and CDR2 are DFQATT and SNEGSKA (reference sequence). The CDR3 DNA reads TGCATTGCTAGAGATCCCCAGCTCTCCTACAATGAGCAGTTCTTC. Translated, it gives CIARDPQLSYNEQFF.

This clonotype has a count of ten or more. The chain employs TRBV7-9 and TRBJ2-7; D assignment may be TRBD1 or TRBD2 (5 bases each). The germline V and J ends were trimmed by 4 bases and 3 bases, with 19 bases remaining between them. The CDR3 runs to 16 residues. CDR1 and CDR2 (germline): SEHNR, FQNEAQ (reference sequence). The CDR3 loop reads CASSSNSGTSLYEQYF. The CDR3 DNA reads as TGTGCCAGCAGCTCGAACTCAGGGACGTCTCTCTACGAGCAGTACTTC. The whole variable domain, remainder taken from reference TRBV7-9 and TRBJ2-7, is DTGVSQNPRHKITKRGQNVTFRCDPISEHNRLYWYRQTLGQGPEFLTYFQNEAQLEKSRLLSDRFSAERPKGSFSTLEIQRTEQGDSAMYLCASSSNSGTSLYEQYFGPGTRLTVT.

The V gene is TRBV10-2, the J gene TRBJ1-1; the D gene is possibly TRBD1 (5 bases). Germline V gene lookup returns CDR1 WSHSY and CDR2 SAAADI. Between the trimmed V and J ends, which lost 3 bases and 5 bases, there was a span of 10 bases. The CDR3 is 13 amino acids. The CDR3: CASSDPGRTEAFF. Written as DNA, the CDR3 is TGCGCCAGCAGTGATCCGGGGCGGACTGAAGCTTTCTTT.

This clonotype was found a few times. The rearrangement joins TRBV7-9 to TRBJ2-5, with 11 positions matching TRBD2. This CDR3 comprises 16 residues. CDR1 and CDR2 from the germline V gene are SEHNR and FQNEAQ (reference sequence). Trimming took 4 bases from V and 1 from J; bases not matched to a gene: 5. CDR3 residues: CASSSPSGGPQETQYF. CDR3 nucleotide sequence: TGTGCCAGCAGCTCGCCTAGCGGGGGGCCCCAAGAGACCCAGTACTTC.

The gene calls are TRBV20-1 and TRBJ1-1; 8 bases agree with TRBD1. The CDR3 loop spans 12 amino acids. The germline V gene has CDR1 DFQATT and CDR2 SNEGSKA (reference sequence). With 6 bases clipped from V and 7 bases from J, the junction kept 7 bases outside the gene matches. Written as DNA, the CDR3 is TGCAGTGCCCCAGGGGGCATCGTTGAAGCTTTCTTT. It codes for CSAPGGIVEAFF.

This chain connects TRBV18 to TRBJ1-5, with a weak D call TRBD1 (6 bases). The V end was cut by 1 base, the J end by 7 bases, with 14 bases between. Germline values: CDR1 KGHSH, CDR2 LQKENI. This CDR3 is 15 amino acids long. CDR3 DNA: TGTGCCAGCTCACCACGAAGGGGGGACGCGCAGCCCCAGCATTTT. Translated: CASSPRRGDAQPQHF.

A word on this clonotype: This may arise from a read error, as a much more abundant clone is one base away. V is TRBV30 and J is TRBJ2-7; either TRBD1 or TRBD2 may fit D (7 bases each). Trimming removed 2 bases from V and 3 bases from J, with 20 bases in between. The length of the CDR3 is 16 residues. Germline lookup yields CDR1 GTSNPN and CDR2 SVGIG (reference sequence). CDR3 in amino acids: CAWSKGGAGGHYEQYF. The CDR3 nucleotides read TGTGCCTGGAGTAAAGGGGGGGCAGGGGGTCACTACGAGCAGTACTTC.

The sample holds a few counts of this clonotype. The gene calls are TRBV3-1 and TRBJ2-7, with 8 nucleotides matching TRBD2. CDR1 is LGHDT and CDR2 is YNNKEL in the germline V gene (reference sequence). V trimming: 3 bases; J trimming: 1 base; junction bases outside the gene matches: 8. This CDR3 spans 16 amino acids. The CDR3 spells CASSQESGRGSYEQYF. The CDR3 DNA follows: TGTGCCAGCAGCCAGGAAAGCGGGAGAGGGTCCTACGAGCAGTACTTC.

The V gene is TRBV4-2, the J gene TRBJ2-3; 14 nucleotides line up with TRBD2. The CDR3 contains 16 residues. With 3 bases clipped from V and 5 bases from J, the junction kept 4 bases outside the gene matches. CDR1 LGHNA and CDR2 YNFKEQ come from the germline V gene. CDR3 nucleotide sequence: TGTGCCAGCAGCCAGGGACTAGCGGGAGTTGAAGATACGCAGTATTTT. Protein sequence: CASSQGLAGVEDTQYF.

The chain is built from TRBV15 and TRBJ2-5, with 11 bases aligning to TRBD2. The V and J ends lost 0 bases and 7 bases, in that order; junction bases with no gene match: 7. Germline values: CDR1 LNHNV, CDR2 YYDKDF (reference sequence). The CDR3 sequence is 16 residues long. The CDR3 DNA reads TGTGCCACCAGCAGAGAATTGACTAGCGGGGCTCTGACCCAGTACTTC. It encodes CATSRELTSGALTQYF.

The chain links TRBV10-3 to TRBJ1-1; a weak D match, TRBD1 (5 bases). Germline V gene data show CDR1 as ENHRY and CDR2 as SYGVKD. There are 14 residues in the CDR3. The V and J ends lost 4 bases and 1 base respectively, with 10 bases between them. Written as DNA, the CDR3 is TGTGCCATCAGTGTACAGGTTAAGAACACTGAAGCTTTCTTT. Its protein product is CAISVQVKNTEAFF.

This clonotype has just a few counts. The chain recombines TRBV5-5 with TRBJ2-5; 8 bases match TRBD2. From germline, CDR1 is SGHKS and CDR2 YYEKEE (reference sequence). There are 16 residues in the CDR3. J gave up 1 base and V 0 bases, and 5 bases lay outside the gene matches. CDR3 region: CASSLAGGSIQETQYF. As DNA, the CDR3 is TGTGCCAGCAGCTTGGCGGGGGGGAGCATCCAAGAGACCCAGTACTTC.

The chain combines TRBV2 with TRBJ1-2; D not certain. Germline loops: CDR1 SNHLY, CDR2 FYNNEI. With 3 bases removed from V and 2 bases from J, the gap between germline ends came to 7 bases. This CDR3 has 13 residues. CDR3 sequence (DNA): TGTGCCAGCAGTGAGAACACGAACTATGGCTACACCTTC. It is translated as CASSENTNYGYTF. Variable domain in full (rest from reference TRBV2 and TRBJ1-2): EPEVTQTPSHQVTQMGQEVILRCVPISNHLYFYWYRQILGQKVEFLVSFYNNEISEKSEIFDDQFSVERPDGSNFTLKIRSTKLEDSAMYFCASSENTNYGYTFGSGTRLTVV.

The rearrangement links TRBV20-1 to TRBJ2-6; the D is unclear. CDR1 DFQATT and CDR2 SNEGSKA come from the germline V gene (reference sequence). CDR3 length equals 14 residues. V was trimmed by 2 bases and J by 0 bases, leaving 5 bases between them. In DNA, the CDR3 is TGCAGTGCTAGACAGGTCTCTGGGGCCAACGTCCTGACTTTC. Its translation: CSARQVSGANVLTF.

The rearrangement uses TRBV11-2 and TRBJ1-3, with D perhaps matching TRBD1 (5 bases). This CDR3 contains 20 residues. V gave up 6 bases and J gave up 2 bases, with 29 bases separating them. Per germline, CDR1 SGHAT and CDR2 FQNNGV. For the CDR3, the DNA is TGTGCCAGCAGTCCGTGGTCTTCTACAGGTGCCTTTGGGACTGGAAACACCATATATTTT. It is translated as CASSPWSSTGAFGTGNTIYF.